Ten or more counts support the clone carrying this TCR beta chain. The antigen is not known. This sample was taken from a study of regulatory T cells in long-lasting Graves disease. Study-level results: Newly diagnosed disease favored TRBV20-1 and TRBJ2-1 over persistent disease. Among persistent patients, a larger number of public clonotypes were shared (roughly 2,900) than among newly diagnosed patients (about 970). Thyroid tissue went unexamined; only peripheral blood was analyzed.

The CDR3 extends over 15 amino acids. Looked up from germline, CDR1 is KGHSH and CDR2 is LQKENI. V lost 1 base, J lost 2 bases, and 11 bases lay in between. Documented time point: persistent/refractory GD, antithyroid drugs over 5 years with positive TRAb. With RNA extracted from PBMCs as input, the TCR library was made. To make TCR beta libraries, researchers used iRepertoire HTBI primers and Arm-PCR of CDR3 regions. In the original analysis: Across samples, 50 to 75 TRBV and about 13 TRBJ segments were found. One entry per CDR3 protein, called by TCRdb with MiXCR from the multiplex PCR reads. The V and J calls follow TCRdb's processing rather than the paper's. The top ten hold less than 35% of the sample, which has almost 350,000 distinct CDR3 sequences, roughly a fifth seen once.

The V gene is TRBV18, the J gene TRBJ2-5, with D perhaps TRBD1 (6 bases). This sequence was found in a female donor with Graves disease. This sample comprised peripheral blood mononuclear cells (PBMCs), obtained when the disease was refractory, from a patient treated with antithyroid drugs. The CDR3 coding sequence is TGTGCCAGCTCACCACGAGTAGGGGGACAAGAGACCCAGTACTTC. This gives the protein CASSPRVGGQETQYF.